This entry concerns a single TCR beta chain. Its specificity is not known. This sample stems from a study of cytomegalovirus exposure and HLA in healthy donors. Whole-study results and caveats: Equally common other TCR beta chains were less clonally expanded than HLA-associated ones, a later analysis found.

From germline, CDR1 is SGHKS and CDR2 YYEKEE (reference sequence). The CDR3 contains 15 residues. The V end lost 0 bases, the J end lost 2 bases, and 12 bases lay between the germline ends. PCR primers comprised 60 Vbeta and 13 Jbeta primers. Sequenced by immunoSEQ multiplex PCR; TCRdb stores in-frame clones only, minus some. The sample has 250,000 to 350,000 clones, about nine tenths seen once; the top ten hold 4%. This sequence originates from a man aged 40-50 years in good health and CMV-seropositive. Specimen: PBMCs. The rearrangement uses TRBV5-5 and TRBJ2-7, with D possibly being TRBD2 (5 bases). The CDR3 is CASSLGGGSTYEQYF. The CDR3 DNA follows: TGTGCCAGCAGCTTGGGAGGTGGGAGTACCTACGAGCAGTACTTC.